The TCR beta chain under discussion was sequenced for a study of T cells expressing NK-cell markers. The study, taken as a whole, reports: Each of several donors carried dominant NKG2C+ clonotypes accounting for about 1.0-7.0% of CD8+ T cells.

Regarding this clonotype: What it recognizes is unknown.

Germline V gene sequence: CDR1 SGHDT, CDR2 YYEEEE. The CDR3 is made up of 15 amino acids. 5'RACE template switching with UMIs generated TCR beta cDNA. TCRdb reworked the 5' RACE reads into one entry per CDR3 protein, no DNA. The table gives around 550,000 distinct CDR3 sequences; the top ten clones make up roughly 3.4% of it. The receptor's source is a man aged 18 to 29 in good health. Sequencing was performed on blood T cells: a sorted CD56 or NKG2C T cell subset, CD4+ or CD8+ T cells, or bulk PBMC T cells (not recorded which). The chain has TRBV5-6 and TRBJ2-5. The CDR3 reads CASSFITDSRETQYF.